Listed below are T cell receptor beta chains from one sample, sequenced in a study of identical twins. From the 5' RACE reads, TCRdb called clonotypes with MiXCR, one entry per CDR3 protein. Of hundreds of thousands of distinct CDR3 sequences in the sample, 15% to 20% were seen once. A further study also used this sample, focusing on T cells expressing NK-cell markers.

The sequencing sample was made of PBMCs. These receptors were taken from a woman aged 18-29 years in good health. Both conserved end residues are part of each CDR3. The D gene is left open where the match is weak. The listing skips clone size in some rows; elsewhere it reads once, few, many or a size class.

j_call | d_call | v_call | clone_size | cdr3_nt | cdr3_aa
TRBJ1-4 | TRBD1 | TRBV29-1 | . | TGCAGCGTGACGGGACAGGGGGAGGAAAAACTGTTTTTT | CSVTGQGEEKLFF
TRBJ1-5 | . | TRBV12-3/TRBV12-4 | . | TGTGCCAGCAGTTTAATAGAGCGCCAGCCCCAGCATTTT | CASSLIERQPQHF
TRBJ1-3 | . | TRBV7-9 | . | TGTGCCAGCAGCTCGAGGGACCCGCAATCTGGAAACACCATATATTTT | CASSSRDPQSGNTIYF
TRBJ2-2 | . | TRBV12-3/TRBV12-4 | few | TGTGCCAGCAGTTTAGTACCGAGGGGAACCGGGGAGCTGTTTTTT | CASSLVPRGTGELFF
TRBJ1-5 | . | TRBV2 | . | TGTGCCAGCACCGCACAGGGAAGCAATCAGCCCCAGCATTTT | CASTAQGSNQPQHF
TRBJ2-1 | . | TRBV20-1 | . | TGCAGTGCTAGAGTGGCGGGCTCGGAGTTCTTC | CSARVAGSEFF
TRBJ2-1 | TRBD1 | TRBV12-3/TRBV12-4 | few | TGTGCCAGCAGTCCCGGGACAGGGAGGGACAATGAGCAGTTCTTC | CASSPGTGRDNEQFF
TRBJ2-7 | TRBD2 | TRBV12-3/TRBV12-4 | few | TGTGCCAGCAGTTCAACGAACCTTCTAGCGGGGGAAAGGTACGAGCAGTACTTC | CASSSTNLLAGERYEQYF
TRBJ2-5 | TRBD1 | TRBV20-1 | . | TGCAGTGCTAGTATCCAAGGGGGCGAAGAGACCCAGTACTTC | CSASIQGGEETQYF
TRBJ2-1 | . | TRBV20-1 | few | TGCAGTGCTAAACCCGGGAGTTTGAATCGGAATGAGCAGTTCTTC | CSAKPGSLNRNEQFF
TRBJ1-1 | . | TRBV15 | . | TGTGCCACCAGCAGAGTACCTACAGGGCTGAACACTGAAGCTTTCTTT | CATSRVPTGLNTEAFF
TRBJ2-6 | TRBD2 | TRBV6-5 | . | TGTGCCAGCAGTTATTTCGGCGGGAGGGCCGCAGGGGCCAACGTCCTGACTTTC | CASSYFGGRAAGANVLTF
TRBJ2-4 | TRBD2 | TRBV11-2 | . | TGTGCCAGCCCGCTAGGGATTGCGGGAGGGCTTAAATGCGGAAACATTCAGTACTTC | CASPLGIAGGLKCGNIQYF
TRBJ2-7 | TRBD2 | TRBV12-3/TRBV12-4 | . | TGTGCCAGCACCTTGGGCCTAGCGGGAGGCTCCTACGAGCAGTACTTC | CASTLGLAGGSYEQYF
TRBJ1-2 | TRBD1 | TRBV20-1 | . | TGCAGTGCTACGGACAGGCCCTCCTATGGCTACACCTTC | CSATDRPSYGYTF
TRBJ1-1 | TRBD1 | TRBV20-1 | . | TGCAGTGCGATAGGTACAGGGGGTCTCCCCCTGAACACTGAAGCTTTCTTT | CSAIGTGGLPLNTEAFF
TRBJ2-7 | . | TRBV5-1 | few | TGCGCCAGCAGCTTTGGGCGGGGACAAATCTACGAGCAGTACTTC | CASSFGRGQIYEQYF
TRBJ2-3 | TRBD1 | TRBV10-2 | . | TGCGCCAGCGACGGACAGGGGGTATTTTCAGATACGCAGTATTTT | CASDGQGVFSDTQYF
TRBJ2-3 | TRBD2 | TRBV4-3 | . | TGCGCCAGCAGCCAAGCGGCTGGACTAGCGGTGCTCACAGATACGCAGTATTTT | CASSQAAGLAVLTDTQYF
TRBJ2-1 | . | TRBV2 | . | TGTGCCAGCAGTGAAAACAGCGAGCAGTTCTTC | CASSENSEQFF
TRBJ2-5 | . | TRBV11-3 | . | TGTGCCAGCAGCTTTCAAGCGGAAGAGACCCAGTACTTC | CASSFQAEETQYF
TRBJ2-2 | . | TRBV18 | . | TGTGCCAGCTCACCCCGGGTTCCTTCTGGCGGGATGAACACCGGGGAGCTGTTTTTT | CASSPRVPSGGMNTGELFF
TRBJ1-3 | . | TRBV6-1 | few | TGTGCCAGCAGAAAGCATTCGGGGGACACCATATATTTT | CASRKHSGDTIYF
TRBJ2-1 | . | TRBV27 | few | TGTGCCAGCAGTTTCGGTCCCCACAATGAGCAGTTCTTC | CASSFGPHNEQFF
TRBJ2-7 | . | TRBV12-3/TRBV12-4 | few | TGTGCCAGCAGCCCGTCGCAGGGACCCCACGAGCAGTACTTC | CASSPSQGPHEQYF
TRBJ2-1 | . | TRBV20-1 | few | TGCAGTGCTAGAGATTCGAGCCGCTACTTCTACAATGAGCAGTTCTTC | CSARDSSRYFYNEQFF
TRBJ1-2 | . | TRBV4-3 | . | TGCGCCAGCAGCCAAGATAGGTCTTATGGCTACACCTTC | CASSQDRSYGYTF
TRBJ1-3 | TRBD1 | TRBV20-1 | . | TGCAGTGCAAACACAGGGGGCTCTGGAAACACCATATATTTT | CSANTGGSGNTIYF
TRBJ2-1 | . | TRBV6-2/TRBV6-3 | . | TGTGCCAGCAGTCCCCCCATAGTCTCCACCCACTACAATGAGCAGTTCTTC | CASSPPIVSTHYNEQFF
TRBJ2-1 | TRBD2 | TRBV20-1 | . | TGCAGTGCTAGTTTTAGCGGGATAGTCAATGAGCAGTTCTTC | CSASFSGIVNEQFF
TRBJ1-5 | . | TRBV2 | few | TGTGCCAGCAGTGATATAGGACCGAGCAATCAGCCCCAGCATTTT | CASSDIGPSNQPQHF
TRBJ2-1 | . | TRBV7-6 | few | TGTGCCAGCAGCTTAGAAGAGTCTCCGTTTAGCTCCTACAATGAGCAGTTCTTC | CASSLEESPFSSYNEQFF
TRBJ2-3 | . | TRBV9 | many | TGTGCCAGCAGCGTAGCAGGGTCTAGCACAGATACGCAGTATTTT | CASSVAGSSTDTQYF
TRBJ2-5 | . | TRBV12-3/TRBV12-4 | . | TGTGCCAGCAGTTTCACAGGGCCCCAAGAGACCCAGTACTTC | CASSFTGPQETQYF
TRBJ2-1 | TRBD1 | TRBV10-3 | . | TGTGCCATCAGTGGCCGAGGACAGGGGGCGAATGAGCAGTTCTTC | CAISGRGQGANEQFF
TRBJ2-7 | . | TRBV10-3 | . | TGTGCCATCAGTGCGGGAGTAACCTACGAGCAGTACTTC | CAISAGVTYEQYF
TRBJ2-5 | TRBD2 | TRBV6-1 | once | TGTGCCAGCAGTGAGCCTAGCGGGTATAGGTTCCAAGAGACCCAGTACTTC | CASSEPSGYRFQETQYF
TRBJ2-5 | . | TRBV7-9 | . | TGTGCCAGCAGCTCTGAACGGGACCAGTACTTC | CASSSERDQYF
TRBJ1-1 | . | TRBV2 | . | TGTGCCAGCAGTGAACCCGCGGGAGGGACCGCGGCTGAAGCTTTCTTT | CASSEPAGGTAAEAFF
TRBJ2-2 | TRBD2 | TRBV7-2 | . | TGTGCCAGCAGCTTAGTAGGGCTAGCGGGAGGCGCCGGGGAGCTGTTTTTT | CASSLVGLAGGAGELFF
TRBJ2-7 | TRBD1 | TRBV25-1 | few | TGTGCCAGCAGTAAGAGACAGGGGGCCTACGAGCAGTACTTC | CASSKRQGAYEQYF
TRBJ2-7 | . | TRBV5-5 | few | TGTGCCAGCAGCTTGCCCTCGGGACGTGGCCTACTGAAGCAGTACTTC | CASSLPSGRGLLKQYF
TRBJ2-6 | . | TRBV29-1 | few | TGCAGCGTTGAACCTCCTGGCTCTGGGGCCAACGTCCTGACTTTC | CSVEPPGSGANVLTF
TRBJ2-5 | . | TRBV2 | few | TGTGCCAGCAGCGGGCAGCTGGCAGAGACCCAGTACTTC | CASSGQLAETQYF
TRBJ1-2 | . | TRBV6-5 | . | TGTGCCAGCAGTTACTCGGGCAGAACTCATGGCTACACCTTC | CASSYSGRTHGYTF
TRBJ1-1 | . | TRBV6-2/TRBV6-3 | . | TGTGCCAGCAGTAACAGGAGGGCTGAAGCTTTCTTT | CASSNRRAEAFF
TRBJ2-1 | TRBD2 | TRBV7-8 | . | TGTGCCAGCAGCTCCTCAGGACTAGCATCCTACAATGAGCAGTTCTTC | CASSSSGLASYNEQFF
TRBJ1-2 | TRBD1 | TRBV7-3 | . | TGTGCCAGCAGCTTAGAAGGGGGCCCCGCTTCAATCTATGGCTACACCTTC | CASSLEGGPASIYGYTF
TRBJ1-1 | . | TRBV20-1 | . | TGCAGTGCTAGACCCGGACCGGGGCTGGCTGAAGCTTTCTTT | CSARPGPGLAEAFF
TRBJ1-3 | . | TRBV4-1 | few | TGCGCCAGCAGCCAAGCGATCCTCTCTGGAAACACCATATATTTT | CASSQAILSGNTIYF
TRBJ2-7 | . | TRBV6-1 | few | TGTGCCAGCAGATTTTCCGGGACAACATACGAGCAGTACTTC | CASRFSGTTYEQYF
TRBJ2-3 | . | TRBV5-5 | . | TGTGCCAGCAGTTCACTCGTCTACACAGATACGCAGTATTTT | CASSSLVYTDTQYF
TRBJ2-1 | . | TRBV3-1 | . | TGTGCCAGCAGCCCGGGACCCGGCTCCTACAATGAGCAGTTCTTC | CASSPGPGSYNEQFF
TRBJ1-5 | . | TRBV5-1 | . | TGCGCCAGCCGGGACGGTAGCAATCAGCCCCAGCATTTT | CASRDGSNQPQHF
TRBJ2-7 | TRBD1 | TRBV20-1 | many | TGCAGTGCGGAGGATGTAGCAGGGACAGGGGGGGGAGAGCAGTACTTC | CSAEDVAGTGGGEQYF